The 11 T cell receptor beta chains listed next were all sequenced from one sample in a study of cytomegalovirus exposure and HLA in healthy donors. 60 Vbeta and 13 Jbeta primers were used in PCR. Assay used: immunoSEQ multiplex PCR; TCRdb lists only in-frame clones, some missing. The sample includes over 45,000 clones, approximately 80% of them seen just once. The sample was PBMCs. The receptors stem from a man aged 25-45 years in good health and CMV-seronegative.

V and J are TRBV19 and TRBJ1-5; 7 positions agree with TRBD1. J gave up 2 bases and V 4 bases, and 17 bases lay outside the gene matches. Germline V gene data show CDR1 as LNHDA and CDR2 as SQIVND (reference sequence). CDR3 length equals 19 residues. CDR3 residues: CASSKVRTGLGAGNQPQHF. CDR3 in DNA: TGTGCCAGTAGTAAAGTCCGGACAGGCCTAGGAGCGGGCAATCAGCCCCAGCATTTT.

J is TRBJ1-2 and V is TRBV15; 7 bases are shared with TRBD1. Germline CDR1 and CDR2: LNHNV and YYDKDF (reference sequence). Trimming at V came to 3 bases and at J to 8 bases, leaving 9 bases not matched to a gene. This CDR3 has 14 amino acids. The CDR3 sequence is CATSRREGAEGYTF. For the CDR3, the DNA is TGTGCCACCAGCAGGCGAGAGGGGGCCGAGGGCTACACCTTC.

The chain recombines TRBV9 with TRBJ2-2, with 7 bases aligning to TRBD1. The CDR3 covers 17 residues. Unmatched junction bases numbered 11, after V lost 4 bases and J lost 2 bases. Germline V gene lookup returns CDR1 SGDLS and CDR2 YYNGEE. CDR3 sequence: CASSTRGTALNTGELFF. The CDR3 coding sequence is TGTGCCAGCAGCACGAGGGGGACAGCCTTAAACACCGGGGAGCTGTTTTTT.

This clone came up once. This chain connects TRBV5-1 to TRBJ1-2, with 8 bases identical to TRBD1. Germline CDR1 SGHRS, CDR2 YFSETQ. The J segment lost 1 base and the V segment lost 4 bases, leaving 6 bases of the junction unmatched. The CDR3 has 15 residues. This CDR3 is CASSPPGQVNYGYTF. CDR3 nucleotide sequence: TGCGCCAGCAGCCCACCGGGACAGGTTAACTATGGCTACACCTTC.

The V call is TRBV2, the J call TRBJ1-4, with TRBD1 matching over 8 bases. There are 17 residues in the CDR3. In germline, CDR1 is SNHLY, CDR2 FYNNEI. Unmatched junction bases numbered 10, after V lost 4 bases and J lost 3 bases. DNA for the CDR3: TGTGCCAGCAGTGGGTCCAAGACAGGGGATTCTAATGAAAAACTGTTTTTT. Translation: CASSGSKTGDSNEKLFF.

The DNA for the CDR3 is TGTGCCAGCAGCTTGTATTTGGGGGGGCCCCAGCATTTT. Amino acid sequence: CASSLYLGGPQHF. The chain links TRBV5-6 to TRBJ1-5, with D perhaps matching TRBD1 (5 bases). The V end was cut by 1 base, the J end by 9 bases, with 11 bases between. The CDR3 length is 13 residues. Germline V gives CDR1 SGHDT, CDR2 YYEEEE. The variable domain in full, completed from reference TRBV5-6 and TRBJ1-5, reads DAGVTQSPTHLIKTRGQQVTLRCSPKSGHDTVSWYQQALGQGPQFIFQYYEEEERQRGNFPDRFSGHQFPNYSSELNVNALLLGDSALYLCASSLYLGGPQHFGDGTRLSIL.

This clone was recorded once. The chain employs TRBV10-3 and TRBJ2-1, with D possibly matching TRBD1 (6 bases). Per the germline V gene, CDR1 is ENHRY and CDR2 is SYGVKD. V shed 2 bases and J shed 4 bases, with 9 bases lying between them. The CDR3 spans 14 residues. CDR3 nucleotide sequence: TGTGCCATCAGTGAGGCAGGGGCGTACAATGAGCAGTTCTTC. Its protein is CAISEAGAYNEQFF.

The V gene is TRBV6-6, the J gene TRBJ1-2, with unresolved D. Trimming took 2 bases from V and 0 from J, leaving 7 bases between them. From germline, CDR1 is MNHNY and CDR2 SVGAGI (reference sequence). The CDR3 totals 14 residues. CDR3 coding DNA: TGTGCCAGCAGTTACCTAGGATCTAACTATGGCTACACCTTC. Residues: CASSYLGSNYGYTF.

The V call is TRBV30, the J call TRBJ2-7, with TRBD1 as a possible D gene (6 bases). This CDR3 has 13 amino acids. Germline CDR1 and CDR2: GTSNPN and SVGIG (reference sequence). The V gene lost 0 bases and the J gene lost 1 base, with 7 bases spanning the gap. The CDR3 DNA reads TGTGCCTGGAGTGTAGGACAGTCCTACGAGCAGTACTTC. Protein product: CAWSVGQSYEQYF.

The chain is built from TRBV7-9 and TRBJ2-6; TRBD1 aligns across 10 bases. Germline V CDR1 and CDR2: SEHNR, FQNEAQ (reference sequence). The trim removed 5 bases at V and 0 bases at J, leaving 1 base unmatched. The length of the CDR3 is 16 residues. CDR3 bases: TGTGCCAGCAGCGGGACAGGGGTCTCTGGGGCCAACGTCCTGACTTTC. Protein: CASSGTGVSGANVLTF.

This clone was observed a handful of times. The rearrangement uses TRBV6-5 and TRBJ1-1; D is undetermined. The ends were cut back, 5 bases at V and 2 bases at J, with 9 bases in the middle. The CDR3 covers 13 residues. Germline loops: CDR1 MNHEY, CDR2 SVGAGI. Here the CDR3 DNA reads TGTGCCAGCAGTACTCAGGTTAACACTGAAGCTTTCTTT. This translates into CASSTQVNTEAFF.